The sequence of this T cell receptor beta chain was determined in a study of long-term antiretroviral therapy in people with HIV. Whole-study findings and limits: Collection of the blood, which took place between about 2003 and 2018, possibly occurred under older ART regimens. Regardless of time point, clones expanded before ART dominated the repertoire. Researchers lacked any data on ART adherence, viral resistance or therapy changes.

Survey level was the resolution at which the v3.0 immunoSEQ assay ran. Measured with immunoSEQ multiplex PCR; TCRdb has only the in-frame clones, and not every one. The data hold approximately 12,000 clones, with around 80% observed a single time. Trimming cost V 3 bases and J 2 bases, with 11 bases left between them. The CDR3 is 15 amino acids. Germline-derived CDR1 and CDR2 are MNHEY and SMNVEV (reference sequence). Before they underwent DNA extraction, samples held 1-10 million cryopreserved PBMC. With regard to this clone: Antigen unknown.

The input for sequencing was unsorted PBMCs, taken around 8.1 years after starting antiretroviral therapy. This clonotype was obtained from a man aged 50-59 years with HIV. This chain uses TRBV27 with TRBJ1-5, with D unclear. CDR3 in amino acids: CASSFSAVGNQPQHF. For the CDR3, the DNA is TGTGCCAGCAGTTTTTCGGCGGTCGGCAATCAGCCCCAGCATTTT.